This T cell receptor (beta chain) was recorded in a study of blood T cell repertoires in COVID-19. Cohort 3 donors were reported recovered after two negative PCRs, clearance, or symptom resolution. There are 17 residues in the CDR3. Germline assignment: CDR1 SGHTS and CDR2 YDEGEE. J lost 3 bases, V lost 0 bases, and 8 bases had no gene match. Using immunoSEQ multiplex PCR, the repertoire was profiled, and TCRdb retains in-frame clones only, with some absent. The sample holds 250,000 to 350,000 clones, 87% seen once. The sequenced sample consisted of PBMCs or T cells enriched from blood (not recorded which). The sequence was collected from a young woman who had recovered from COVID-19. V and J are TRBV5-8 and TRBJ2-1, with 8 bases that match TRBD1. CDR3 DNA: TGTGCCAGCAGCTTGGCCGGAGACAGGGGAATCTACAATGAGCAGTTCTTC. Protein product: CASSLAGDRGIYNEQFF.